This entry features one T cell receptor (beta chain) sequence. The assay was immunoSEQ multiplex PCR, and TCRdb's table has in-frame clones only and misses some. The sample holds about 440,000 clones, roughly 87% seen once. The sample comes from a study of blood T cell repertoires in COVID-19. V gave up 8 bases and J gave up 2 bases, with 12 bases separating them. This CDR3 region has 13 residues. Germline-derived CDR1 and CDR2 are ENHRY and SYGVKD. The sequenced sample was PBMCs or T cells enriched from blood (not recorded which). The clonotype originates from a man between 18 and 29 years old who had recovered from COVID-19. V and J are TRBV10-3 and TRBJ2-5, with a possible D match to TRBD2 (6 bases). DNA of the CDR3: TGTGCCATCGGTTCGGAGGGACAAGAGACCCAGTACTTC. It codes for CAIGSEGQETQYF.